A selection of T cell receptor beta chains follows, all from one sample in a study of T-cell memory formation after mild COVID-19. TCRdb analysed the 5' RACE reads with MiXCR anew, one entry per CDR3 protein. In the table there are about 290,000 distinct CDR3 sequences, around 15% of which are singletons. Sequencing input: PBMCs or a T cell subset sorted from them (not recorded which). The receptors originated from a man in his late teens or twenties who had mild COVID-19 (a few samples of this study predate the infection). Cell type and time point are not known. The CDR3 runs from the conserved cysteine through the conserved F or W. Only part of the rows carry a size: once, few, many, or a class if the clone is expanded.

J gene,clone size,V gene,CDR3 protein
TRBJ2-5,-,TRBV20-1,CSAQTMRTSETQYF
TRBJ1-2,-,TRBV7-2,CASSFTGGFYGYTF
TRBJ1-6,many,TRBV5-5,CASSTSGDSPLHF
TRBJ2-5,-,TRBV7-3,CASSPLLGPEETQYF
TRBJ2-3,-,TRBV27,CASSLWTADRDTQYF
TRBJ1-2,-,TRBV9,CASSVEGANYGYTF
TRBJ2-7,-,TRBV7-9,CASSLAQANYEQYF
TRBJ2-1,few,TRBV5-6,CASSSTSGTTYNEQFF
TRBJ2-7,-,TRBV6-1,CASSETGRYEQYF
TRBJ2-2,few,TRBV5-6,CASSQGLAGGKNTGELFF
TRBJ2-3,many,TRBV7-8,CASSARGGTDTQYF
TRBJ2-3,-,TRBV18,CASSGRDTDTQYF
TRBJ1-1,few,TRBV9,CASSVVGENTEAFF
TRBJ2-1,few,TRBV9,CASSVAAGGYEQFF
TRBJ1-3,many,TRBV7-9,CASSFYGNTIYF
TRBJ2-1,few,TRBV7-9,CASRAGTNQEQFF
TRBJ1-1,few,TRBV7-2,CASSLETRAFF
TRBJ2-7,-,TRBV5-5,CASSGDTNYEQYF
TRBJ2-3,many,TRBV5-1,CASSPGPLGGADTQYF
TRBJ2-3,-,TRBV12-3/TRBV12-4,CASSLRPESDTQYF
TRBJ2-1,-,TRBV7-2,CASSLRDSVYNEQFF
TRBJ2-5,few,TRBV20-1,CSWLERGVETQYF
TRBJ2-7,many,TRBV5-1,CASSSLGWKDSYEQYF
TRBJ2-7,-,TRBV5-6,CASSTDGIRQYF
TRBJ2-5,-,TRBV2,CASSEEWYPVVYF
TRBJ2-6,-,TRBV19,CASSIELADYSGANVLTF
TRBJ2-2,few,TRBV12-3/TRBV12-4,CASSYRLQTPGELFF
TRBJ2-5,many,TRBV5-4,CASSLGEETQYF
TRBJ1-1,many,TRBV7-2,CASSLVFGNTEAFF
TRBJ2-3,few,TRBV20-1,CSAGGDHTQYF
TRBJ1-1,many,TRBV6-5,CASSKRVGNTEAFF
TRBJ1-1,-,TRBV6-2/TRBV6-3,CASSAGTEAFF
TRBJ2-5,-,TRBV4-1,CASSQDLGLQETQYF
TRBJ1-2,-,TRBV12-3/TRBV12-4,CASSPQGFLGYTF
TRBJ2-5,many,TRBV5-5,CASSLMGQQETQYF
TRBJ1-1,many,TRBV5-1,CASSFRWDDTEAFF
TRBJ1-5,few,TRBV5-1,CASSPGGQTDLFQPQHF
TRBJ1-4,-,TRBV5-1,CASSLVGLRPLGEKLFF
TRBJ2-3,-,TRBV4-1,CASSQVSPGDTQYF
TRBJ2-3,-,TRBV18,CASSGTLASTDTQYF
TRBJ1-3,-,TRBV4-1,CASSHHGQPGDTIYF
TRBJ1-1,-,TRBV27,CASSFGGYGNTEAFF
TRBJ2-1,-,TRBV9,CASSAAGVRSYNEQFF
TRBJ2-5,many,TRBV20-1,CSALRETQYF
TRBJ2-2,few,TRBV12-3/TRBV12-4,CASSRPRDSNTGELFF
TRBJ2-7,few,TRBV20-1,CSATGYYEQYF
TRBJ1-2,few,TRBV7-9,CASSHQGDYGYTF
TRBJ1-1,-,TRBV10-3,CATGPYSGASIYEATEAFF
TRBJ2-1,few,TRBV24-1,CATSDLPGQGPNEQFF
TRBJ1-5,many,TRBV7-9,CASSLEGGWNQPQHF
TRBJ1-2,-,TRBV5-1,CASSSGPPAGYTF
TRBJ2-7,-,TRBV20-1,CSARGPVRSYEQYF
TRBJ1-3,few,TRBV4-2,CASSLHGGGSGNTIYF
TRBJ2-3,few,TRBV24-1,CATSDFYSDTQYF